This T cell receptor beta chain was observed in a study of blood T cell repertoires in COVID-19. Study overall: From T cells, B-cell-depleted T cells, or PBMCs came the material, which was cDNA or gDNA.

Trimming pared 4 bases from V and 8 bases from J, leaving 8 bases between. The CDR3 length is 11 residues. The data were produced by immunoSEQ multiplex PCR, yet TCRdb's version contains in-frame clones alone and is incomplete. The profile shows about 48,000 clones, roughly four fifths of them singletons. This clone has only one observation. V is TRBV12-3 or TRBV12-4 and J is TRBJ1-1; D uncertain. Sequencing was carried out using peripheral blood. The source is a man in his forties with acute or convalescent COVID-19. The CDR3 coding sequence is TGTGCCAGCAGTTCCCCTATCGAAGCTTTCTTT. Translated, it gives CASSSPIEAFF.